The subject of this entry is one T cell receptor beta chain. This sample is part of a study of cytotoxic CD8 clonotypes in ibrutinib-treated CLL. This CDR3 contains 15 residues. The V gene's germline CDR1 is SEHNR and CDR2 FQNEAQ (reference sequence). Trimming at V came to 6 bases and at J to 2 bases, leaving 1 base not matched to a gene. Sequencing used immunoSEQ multiplex PCR; TCRdb keeps in-frame clones, though not all of them. The sample records fewer than 40,000 clones, roughly 65% being singletons. The rearrangement links TRBV7-9 to TRBJ2-5; 15 nucleotides align to TRBD2. This clonotype was sampled from a human donor with chronic lymphocytic leukemia. The source was PBMCs, collected at disease progression, from a patient treated with ibrutinib. The CDR3 loop reads CASRGLAGGQETQYF. The CDR3 region has the DNA TGTGCCAGCAGAGGACTAGCGGGAGGGCAAGAGACCCAGTACTTC.